This T cell receptor (beta chain) was documented in a study of a mutant IDH1 vaccine in newly diagnosed glioma. Study details: Before enrollment, the patients had been treated with radiotherapy alone, temozolomide alone, or both together. Most of them had received both.

Time point given: baseline, week 1 (first vaccination visit). Treatment indicated: pre-vaccination baseline after standard-of-care therapy. Profiling relied on immunoSEQ multiplex PCR, and the TCRdb table lists in-frame clones only, not all of them. The table has 65,000 to 70,000 clones, about four fifths seen once. This CDR3 is 11 amino acids long. Between the trimmed V and J ends, which lost 3 bases and 3 bases, there was a span of 3 bases. The germline V gene has CDR1 SGHRS and CDR2 YFSETQ. A note on this clone: The identical CDR3 is also encoded by other nucleotide sequences in the sample.

The sequence was obtained from a woman between 18 and 30 years old with glioma. Some clones in this sample may be carry-over from other donors' samples. The sequencing here drew on peripheral blood mononuclear cells (PBMCs), taken from a glioma patient treated with radiotherapy, temozolomide or both. This chain uses TRBV5-1 with TRBJ2-5; D not certain. The chain's CDR3 is CASSSKETQYF. CDR3 DNA: TGCGCCAGCAGCTCGAAAGAGACCCAGTACTTC.